What follows are 21 T cell receptor beta chains derived from one specimen sequenced in a study of blood T cell repertoires in COVID-19. Libraries were prepared by immunoSEQ multiplex PCR; TCRdb keeps only in-frame clonotypes and omits some of them. The table has approximately 130,000 clones, more than 75% seen once. The sequenced sample consisted of peripheral blood. The receptors were sampled from a man in his forties or fifties with active COVID-19.

The rearrangement uses TRBV12-3 or TRBV12-4 and TRBJ1-1; D perhaps matches TRBD1 (5 bases). The CDR3 length is 12 residues. V gave up 0 bases and J gave up 7 bases, with 6 bases separating them. The CDR3, as DNA: TGTGCCAGCAGTTTAGCGCAGGGTGAAGCTTTCTTT. Translated: CASSLAQGEAFF.

The J gene is TRBJ1-1, the V gene TRBV6-2 or TRBV6-3; TRBD1 is a possible D gene (6 bases). The V end was cut by 0 bases, the J end by 9 bases, with 11 bases between. CDR1 is MNHEY, CDR2 SVGEGT, per germline. This CDR3 comprises 13 residues. The CDR3 nucleotides are TGTGCCAGCAGTTACTCGGACAGTGACAAAGCTTTCTTT. This gives the protein CASSYSDSDKAFF.

This clone has a single count. V and J are TRBV2 and TRBJ2-1; D uncertain. Germline CDR1 reads SNHLY; CDR2 reads FYNNEI. V shed 7 bases and J shed 1 base, with 11 bases lying between them. The length of the CDR3 is 14 residues. Here the CDR3 reads CASIGVGSYNEQFF. The CDR3 DNA reads as TGTGCCAGCATTGGAGTCGGGTCCTACAATGAGCAGTTCTTC.

CDR3 DNA sequence: TGTGCCAGCAGTAATGGACAGGGCACGAACACCGGGGAGCTGTTTTTT. It specifies CASSNGQGTNTGELFF. The V and J genes are TRBV2 and TRBJ2-2; 8 bases line up with TRBD1. This CDR3 is built from 16 residues. Unmatched junction bases numbered 5, after V lost 5 bases and J lost 0 bases. The germline gives CDR1 SNHLY, CDR2 FYNNEI. Looking up the rest from reference TRBV2 and TRBJ2-2 gives the full variable domain: EPEVTQTPSHQVTQMGQEVILRCVPISNHLYFYWYRQILGQKVEFLVSFYNNEISEKSEIFDDQFSVERPDGSNFTLKIRSTKLEDSAMYFCASSNGQGTNTGELFFGEGSRLTVL.

This chain connects TRBV7-2 to TRBJ2-7; D is unclear. V was clipped by 1 base and J by 3 bases, with 4 bases between them. The CDR3 extends over 12 amino acids. Germline V lookup: CDR1 SGHTA, CDR2 FQGNSA. CDR3 coding DNA: TGTGCCAGCAGCTTAGTCCACTACGAGCAGTACTTC. Its translation is CASSLVHYEQYF.

The CDR3 DNA sequence: TGTGCCAGCAGCCGGGGAGAGAACACTGAAGCTTTCTTT. It specifies CASSRGENTEAFF. The rearrangement uses TRBV7-8 and TRBJ1-1; D gene ambiguous. Germline assignment: CDR1 SGHVS and CDR2 FQNEAQ. The length of the CDR3 is 13 residues. Trimming removed 5 bases from V and 1 base from J, with 8 bases in between.

This chain joins TRBV6-2 or TRBV6-3 and TRBJ2-7; 8 bases match TRBD2. The junction had 9 bases not matched to a gene; V was cut back by 6 bases and J by 2 bases. CDR1 is MNHEY and CDR2 is SVGEGT in the germline V gene. The CDR3 is 15 residues long. The CDR3 spells CASSPRGGWAYEQYF. The CDR3 DNA reads as TGTGCCAGCAGCCCCCGGGGGGGTTGGGCCTACGAGCAGTACTTC.

The genes are TRBV5-1 and TRBJ2-3; 9 bases agree with TRBD1. In germline, CDR1 is SGHRS, CDR2 YFSETQ. The CDR3 covers 14 residues. The J segment lost 6 bases and the V segment lost 4 bases, leaving 6 bases of the junction unmatched. CDR3 region: CASSRRTGEDTQYF. In nucleotides, the CDR3 is TGCGCCAGCAGCCGAAGGACAGGGGAGGATACGCAGTATTTT.

V gene TRBV19 combines with J gene TRBJ1-2; D gene uncertain. Trimming pared 3 bases from V and 4 bases from J, leaving 18 bases between. CDR1 and CDR2 from the germline V gene are LNHDA and SQIVND (reference sequence). The CDR3 totals 16 residues. This chain's CDR3 is CASSMGRRGTAYGYTF. Here the CDR3 DNA reads TGTGCCAGTAGTATGGGTCGCCGGGGAACGGCCTATGGCTACACCTTC.

This chain links TRBV7-2 with TRBJ2-3; 7 bases map to TRBD1. CDR3 size: 15 residues. CDR1 and CDR2 from the germline V gene are SGHTA and FQGNSA. After removal of 1 base from V and 2 bases from J, the junction contained 3 bases not matched to a gene. CDR3 nucleotides: TGTGCCAGCAGCTTAGGACAGGGAATCACAGATACGCAGTATTTT. Translation: CASSLGQGITDTQYF.

The chain links TRBV5-1 to TRBJ2-1, with 7 bases matching TRBD1. Germline V gene sequence: CDR1 SGHRS, CDR2 YFSETQ. J was trimmed by 0 bases and V by 5 bases; bases with no gene match: 5. The length of the CDR3 is 15 residues. This CDR3 is CASSSQGFSYNEQFF. In DNA form, the CDR3 reads TGCGCCAGCAGTTCACAGGGGTTCTCCTACAATGAGCAGTTCTTC.

The rearrangement uses TRBV7-2 and TRBJ1-1; weak D call: TRBD1 (5 bases). V was shortened by 5 bases and J by 0 bases, with 10 bases between the two germline ends. Looked up from germline, CDR1 is SGHTA and CDR2 is FQGNSA. The CDR3 totals 14 residues. For the CDR3, the DNA is TGTGCCAGCAGCCTCAGGGCCCTGAACACTGAAGCTTTCTTT. Translation: CASSLRALNTEAFF.

V is TRBV3-1 (or the pseudogene TRBV3-2) and J is TRBJ1-1; D is perhaps TRBD1 (5 bases). The germline V and J ends were trimmed by 3 bases and 6 bases, with 17 bases remaining between them. Germline loops: CDR1 LGHDT, CDR2 YNNKEL (reference sequence). This CDR3 is 15 amino acids long. CDR3 amino acids: CASSHRGIKESEAFF. In DNA form, the CDR3 reads TGTGCCAGCAGCCATAGGGGTATTAAGGAGTCTGAAGCTTTCTTT.

CDR3 amino acids: CAWSVGRGYTEAFF. In DNA, the CDR3 is TGTGCCTGGAGTGTGGGGAGGGGTTATACTGAAGCTTTCTTT. The chain combines TRBV30 with TRBJ1-1; possible D gene TRBD1, 5 bases. The CDR3 covers 14 residues. With 0 bases removed from V and 5 bases from J, the gap between germline ends came to 13 bases. Germline V gene data show CDR1 as GTSNPN and CDR2 as SVGIG (reference sequence).

The chain links TRBV5-1 to TRBJ2-5, with 8 bases aligning to TRBD1. Germline CDR1 is SGHRS and CDR2 is YFSETQ. The CDR3 is 16 amino acids. J was trimmed by 5 bases and V by 7 bases; bases with no gene match: 16. CDR3 residues: CASHQPTGGVGETQYF. For the CDR3, the DNA is TGCGCCAGCCATCAGCCCACAGGGGGAGTTGGGGAGACCCAGTACTTC. Filled out from reference TRBV5-1 and TRBJ2-5, the complete variable domain reads KAGVTQTPRYLIKTRGQQVTLSCSPISGHRSVSWYQQTPGQGLQFLFEYFSETQRNKGNFPGRFSGRQFSNSRSEMNVSTLELGDSALYLCASHQPTGGVGETQYFGPGTRLLVL.

The V call is TRBV5-1, the J call TRBJ1-2, with 7 positions matching TRBD1. The CDR3 is made up of 14 amino acids. CDR1 and CDR2 (germline): SGHRS, YFSETQ. Trimming removed 2 bases from V and 6 bases from J; junction bases left unmatched: 7. The CDR3 DNA sequence: TGCGCCAGCAGCTTTACCCGACAGGGCCATGGCTACACCTTC. Residues: CASSFTRQGHGYTF.

This rearrangement joins TRBV11-2 to TRBJ2-7; D gene uncertain. The CDR3 runs 12 residues. V was cut by 2 bases and J by 3 bases, with 5 bases left in between. The germline CDR1 and CDR2 sequences are SGHAT and FQNNGV. Here the CDR3 reads CASSLYFYEQYF. The CDR3 DNA follows: TGTGCCAGCAGCTTATATTTCTACGAGCAGTACTTC. Variable domain in full (rest from reference TRBV11-2 and TRBJ2-7): EAGVAQSPRYKIIEKRQSVAFWCNPISGHATLYWYQQILGQGPKLLIQFQNNGVVDDSQLPKDRFSAERLKGVDSTLKIQPAKLEDSAVYLCASSLYFYEQYFGPGTRLTVT.

The chain recombines TRBV30 with TRBJ1-2; D ambiguous. Germline V gene sequence: CDR1 GTSNPN, CDR2 SVGIG (reference sequence). The germline V and J ends were trimmed by 1 base and 8 bases, with 23 bases remaining between them. The CDR3 covers 16 residues. CDR3 region: CAWSASTSSDGEGYTF. In DNA, the CDR3 is TGTGCCTGGAGTGCGAGTACGTCCAGTGACGGGGAAGGCTACACCTTC.

The gene calls are TRBV6-1 and TRBJ1-1, with D tentatively TRBD1 (5 bases). The V gene lost 3 bases and the J gene lost 9 bases, with 11 bases spanning the gap. Per the germline V gene, CDR1 is MNHNS and CDR2 is SASEGT. The CDR3 loop spans 12 amino acids. The CDR3 region is CASSDGTSKAFF. For the CDR3, the DNA is TGTGCCAGCAGTGACGGGACTTCAAAAGCTTTCTTT.

V usage is TRBV4-3 and J usage is TRBJ1-1; possible D gene TRBD1, 5 bases. The germline gives CDR1 LGHNA, CDR2 YSLEER. V gave up 1 base and J gave up 0 bases, with 15 bases separating them. This CDR3 is 17 amino acids long. In DNA form, the CDR3 reads TGCGCCAGCAGCCAAGTGGCCTCCAGGGTGATGAACACTGAAGCTTTCTTT. It specifies CASSQVASRVMNTEAFF.

This clone has only a few counts. The chain employs TRBV4-1 and TRBJ2-6; a possible D gene is TRBD2 (5 bases). This CDR3 has 17 amino acids. Trimming left V 1 base short and J 0 bases short, with 10 bases between. CDR1 and CDR2 (germline): MGHRA, YSYEKL. Here the CDR3 reads CASSQGLAPSGANVLTF. The DNA of the CDR3 is TGCGCCAGCAGCCAAGGCCTAGCACCCTCTGGGGCCAACGTCCTGACTTTC.